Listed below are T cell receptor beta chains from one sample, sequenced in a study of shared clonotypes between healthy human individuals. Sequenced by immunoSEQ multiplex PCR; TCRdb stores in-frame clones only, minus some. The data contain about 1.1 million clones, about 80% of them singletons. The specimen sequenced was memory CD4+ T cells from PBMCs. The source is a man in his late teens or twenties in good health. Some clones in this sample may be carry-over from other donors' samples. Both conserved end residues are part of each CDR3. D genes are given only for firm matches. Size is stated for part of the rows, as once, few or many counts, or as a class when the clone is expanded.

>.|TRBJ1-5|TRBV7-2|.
TGTGCCAGCAGCTTAGTGGGGCGCAACAATCAGCCCCAGCATTTT
CASSLVGRNNQPQHF
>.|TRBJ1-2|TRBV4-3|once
TGCGCCAGCAGCCAAGATGCACGGGACAACTATGGCTACACCTTC
CASSQDARDNYGYTF
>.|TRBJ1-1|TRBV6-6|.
TGTGCCAGCAGTTACCAGGCAGGGAACACTGAAGCTTTCTTT
CASSYQAGNTEAFF
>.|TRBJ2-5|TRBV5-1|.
TGCGCCAGCAGCTTGGGGCAAGGGGAGACCCAGTACTTC
CASSLGQGETQYF
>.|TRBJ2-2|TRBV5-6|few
TGTGCCAGCAGCTTCGACCGGCATGGGGGCACCGGGGAGCTGTTTTTT
CASSFDRHGGTGELFF
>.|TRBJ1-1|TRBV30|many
TGTGCCTGGACCAGAGGATGGGGGAACACTGAAGCTTTCTTT
CAWTRGWGNTEAFF
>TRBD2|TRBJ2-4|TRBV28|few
TGTGCCAGCAGTTCGGGGGGACTAGCTGTCAAAAACATTCAGTACTTC
CASSSGGLAVKNIQYF
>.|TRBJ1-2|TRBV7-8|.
TGTGCCAGCAGTATCTCGACCGTAGATGGCTACACCTTC
CASSISTVDGYTF
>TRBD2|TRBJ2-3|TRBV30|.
TGTGGTGCGTGGGCTAGCGGGCAGAGAGATACGCAGTATTTT
CGAWASGQRDTQYF
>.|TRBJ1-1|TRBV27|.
TGTGCCAGCCAGGGCCGGGCCCGGGGCACTGAAGCTTTCTTT
CASQGRARGTEAFF
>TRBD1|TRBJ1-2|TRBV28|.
TGTGCCAGCAGTTTGTCCAACAGGGGACGGAACTATGGCTACACCTTC
CASSLSNRGRNYGYTF
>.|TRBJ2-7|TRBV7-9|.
TGTGCCAGCAGCTTAATAGCTGGGGAGCAGTACTTC
CASSLIAGEQYF
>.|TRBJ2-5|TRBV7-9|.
TGTGCCAGCAGCTCCGCCTTAGGACTATACGAGACCCAGTACTTC
CASSSALGLYETQYF
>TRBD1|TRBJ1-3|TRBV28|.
TGTGCCAGCAGTTTGGACAGGGAGGGAACTGGAAACACCATATATTTT
CASSLDREGTGNTIYF
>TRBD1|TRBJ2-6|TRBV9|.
TGTGCCAGCAGCCCCCGGGACAGGAGATTCTCTGGGGCCAACGTCCTGACTTTC
CASSPRDRRFSGANVLTF
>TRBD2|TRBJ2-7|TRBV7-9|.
TGTGCCAGCAGCTTAGCGTACAGCGGGACCGTCAACTCCTACGAGCAGTACTTC
CASSLAYSGTVNSYEQYF
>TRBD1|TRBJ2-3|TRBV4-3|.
TGCGCCAGCAGCCAAGATCGGGACAGGCCTAGCACAGATACGCAGTATTTT
CASSQDRDRPSTDTQYF
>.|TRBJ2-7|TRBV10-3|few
TGTGCCATCAGTGAGTCGGGTGGGCCCTACGAGCAGTACTTC
CAISESGGPYEQYF
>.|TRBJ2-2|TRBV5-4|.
TGTGCCAGCAGCTGGGGGGCATGGCAGCAGAACACCGGGGAGCTGTTTTTT
CASSWGAWQQNTGELFF
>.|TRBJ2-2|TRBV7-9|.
TGTGCCAGCAGCTTAGTCTCTGGGGAGCTGTTTTTT
CASSLVSGELFF
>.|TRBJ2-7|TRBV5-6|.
TGTGCCAGCAGCTTGGGGGTGATGGGAGGCGAGCAGTACTTC
CASSLGVMGGEQYF
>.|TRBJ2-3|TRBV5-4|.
TGTGCCAGCAGGGGAGCGGCGCCTAGCACAGATACGCAGTATTTT
CASRGAAPSTDTQYF
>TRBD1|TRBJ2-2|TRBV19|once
TGTGCCAGTAGTAGTCGCAGGGGGCAGGGCGGGAACACCGGGGAGCTGTTTTTT
CASSSRRGQGGNTGELFF
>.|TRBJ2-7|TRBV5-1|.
TGCGCCAGCAGCTTGGTCGAGACAGGCTTCTACGAGCAGTACTTC
CASSLVETGFYEQYF
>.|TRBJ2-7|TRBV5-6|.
TGTGCCAGCAGCTTGGCCCAGGGTGATAACAACGAGCAGTACTTC
CASSLAQGDNNEQYF
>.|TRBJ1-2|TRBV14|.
TGTGCCAGCAGCCCATATAACTCCAGGGCATTGGGCTATGGCTACACCTTC
CASSPYNSRALGYGYTF
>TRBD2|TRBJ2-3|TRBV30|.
TGTGCCTGGAGTGTCGGACTAGCGGGAGTCACAGATACGCAGTATTTT
CAWSVGLAGVTDTQYF
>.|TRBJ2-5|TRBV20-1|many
TGCAGTGCCTACGAGGGGACCCAGTACTTC
CSAYEGTQYF
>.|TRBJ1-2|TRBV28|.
TGTGCCAGCAGTTTTACGGCCCCCAATGGTGGCTACACCTTC
CASSFTAPNGGYTF
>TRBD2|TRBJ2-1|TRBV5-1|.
TGCGCCAGCAGCCTCGGGAGGAGGGTGTTCAATGAGCAGTTCTTC
CASSLGRRVFNEQFF
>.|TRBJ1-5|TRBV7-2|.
TGTGCCAGCAGCGTATACCAGGGGCCCTCGGCCCAGCATTTT
CASSVYQGPSAQHF
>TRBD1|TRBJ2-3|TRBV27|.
TGTGCCAGCAGTTTTCAGGGGGCCCGAACAGATACGCAGTATTTT
CASSFQGARTDTQYF
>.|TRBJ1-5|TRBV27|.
TGTGCCAGCGGTCCGCGTGTTCTTAAAAATCAGCCCCAGCATTTT
CASGPRVLKNQPQHF
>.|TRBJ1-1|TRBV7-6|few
TGTGCCAGCAGCTTAGGAGTCAGGGGGAACACTGAAGCTTTCTTT
CASSLGVRGNTEAFF
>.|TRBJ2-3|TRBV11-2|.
TGTGCCAGCAGCGCCCGGGGGGCAGGGTATGATCCCACAGATACGCAGTATTTT
CASSARGAGYDPTDTQYF
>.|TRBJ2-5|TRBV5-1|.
TGCGCCAGCAGCTTGGGCATGCGGGAGACCCAGTACTTC
CASSLGMRETQYF
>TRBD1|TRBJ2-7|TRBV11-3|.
TGTGCCAGCAGCAGACAGGGGGTGGAAGGGGAGCAGTACTTC
CASSRQGVEGEQYF
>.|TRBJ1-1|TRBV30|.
TGTGCCACGTATCCCCAGCGGGACACTGAAGCTTTCTTT
CATYPQRDTEAFF
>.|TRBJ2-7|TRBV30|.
TGTGCCTGGAGTACTCGAGACAGGGACTTCGGCGAGCAGTACTTC
CAWSTRDRDFGEQYF
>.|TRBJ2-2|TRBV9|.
TGTGCCAGCAGCGTAGCCTCAGTGGTGAACACCGGGGAGCTGTTTTTT
CASSVASVVNTGELFF
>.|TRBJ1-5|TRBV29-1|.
TGCAGCGTTCAGGACGGATTGGGACAGCCCCAGCATTTT
CSVQDGLGQPQHF
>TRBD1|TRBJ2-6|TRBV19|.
TGTGCCAGCCACCGGGACAGGGGCTCTGGGGCCAACGTCCTGACTTTC
CASHRDRGSGANVLTF
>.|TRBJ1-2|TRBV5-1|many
TGCGCCAGCAGCCGAGGAGGAGCGGTAACCTATGGCTACACCTTC
CASSRGGAVTYGYTF
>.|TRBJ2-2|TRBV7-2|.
TGTGCCAGCAGCACAGGGTACAGGGCCACCGGGGAGCTGTTTTTT
CASSTGYRATGELFF
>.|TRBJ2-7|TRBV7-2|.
TGTGCCAGCAGCTTAGTGGTGGGAGCTGGCGAGCAGTACTTC
CASSLVVGAGEQYF
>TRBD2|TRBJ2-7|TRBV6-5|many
TGTGCCAGCAGTTACGGTAGCGGGACTGGGTCCTACGAGCAGTACTTC
CASSYGSGTGSYEQYF